This T cell receptor beta chain was retrieved from a study of cytomegalovirus exposure and HLA in healthy donors. Study-level findings and limits: In a later analysis, common viral pathogens appeared linked to several of the most significant clusters. Specificity for CMV antigens was confirmed in vitro for three of the CMV-associated chains.

Germline CDR1 MDHEN, CDR2 SYDVKM. CDR3 length: 16 amino acids. The ends lost 4 bases at V and 0 bases at J; junction bases unmatched: 5. PCR amplification relied on 60 Vbeta primers (plus 13 Jbeta primers). Assay used: immunoSEQ multiplex PCR; TCRdb lists only in-frame clones, some missing. The data hold 250,000 or so clones, with approximately 81% observed a single time. With regard to this clone: Its antigen is not known.

The specimen was PBMCs. The clonotype originates from a human donor in good health. V is TRBV28 and J is TRBJ1-3; 8 positions agree with TRBD1. The CDR3 here is CASSSGGQDSGNTIYF. Written as DNA, the CDR3 is TGTGCCAGCAGTTCCGGGGGACAGGACTCTGGAAACACCATATATTTT.